This T cell receptor beta chain was identified in a study of T cells in Graves' hyperthyroidism and ophthalmopathy. It was RNA transcripts that yielded the amplified TCR beta CDR3 regions. First-round RT-PCR with HTBI primers amplified the TCR CDR3 region. TCRdb reprocessed the multiplex PCR reads via MiXCR and lists one record per CDR3 protein. The repertoire holds about 520,000 distinct CDR3 sequences, with roughly 25% as singletons. This CDR3 has 18 residues. Germline V gene lookup returns CDR1 SGHAT and CDR2 FQDESV (reference sequence). V lost 5 bases and J lost 5; bases outside the gene matches: 13. In the case of this clonotype: Its matching antigen is unknown.

The PBMCs studied were ones that came from 10 ml fresh peripheral blood. Overall study results and limits: Ophthalmopathy and stable hyperthyroidism were told apart by a 13 V-J model.

This chain links TRBV11-1 with TRBJ2-5, with 14 bases aligning to TRBD2. Sequenced input: blood. This sequence originates from a young woman with Graves' ophthalmopathy. CDR3 sequence (DNA): TGTGCCAGCAGCCCGACCCTGACTAGCGGGAGGGCTGAGGAGACCCAGTACTTC. This gives the protein CASSPTLTSGRAEETQYF.